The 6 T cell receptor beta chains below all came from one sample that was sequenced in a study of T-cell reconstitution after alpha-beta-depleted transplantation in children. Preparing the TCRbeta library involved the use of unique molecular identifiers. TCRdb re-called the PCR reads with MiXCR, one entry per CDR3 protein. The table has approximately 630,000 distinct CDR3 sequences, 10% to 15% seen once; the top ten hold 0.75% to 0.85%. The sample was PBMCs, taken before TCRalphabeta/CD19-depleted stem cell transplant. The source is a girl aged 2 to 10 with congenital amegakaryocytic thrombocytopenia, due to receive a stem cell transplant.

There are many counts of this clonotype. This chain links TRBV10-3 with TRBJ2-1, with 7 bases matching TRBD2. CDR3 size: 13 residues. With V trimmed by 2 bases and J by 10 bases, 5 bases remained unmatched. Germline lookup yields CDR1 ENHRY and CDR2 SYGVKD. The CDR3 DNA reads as TGTGCCATCAGTGAGCTGGGGGGGGGAGAGCAGTTCTTC. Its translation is CAISELGGGEQFF.

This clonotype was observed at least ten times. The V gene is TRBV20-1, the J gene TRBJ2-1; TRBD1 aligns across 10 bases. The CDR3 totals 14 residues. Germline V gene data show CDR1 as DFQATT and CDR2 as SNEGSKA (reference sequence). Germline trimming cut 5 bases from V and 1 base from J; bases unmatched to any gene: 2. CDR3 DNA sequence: TGCAGTGCTGGGACAGGGGCGTCCTACAATGAGCAGTTCTTC. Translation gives CSAGTGASYNEQFF.

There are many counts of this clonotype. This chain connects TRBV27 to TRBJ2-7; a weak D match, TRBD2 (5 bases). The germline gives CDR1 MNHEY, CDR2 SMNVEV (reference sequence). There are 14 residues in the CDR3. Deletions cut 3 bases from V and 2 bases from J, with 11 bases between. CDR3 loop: CASSFFAGTYEQYF. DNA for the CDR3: TGTGCCAGCAGTTTTTTTGCGGGTACCTACGAGCAGTACTTC.

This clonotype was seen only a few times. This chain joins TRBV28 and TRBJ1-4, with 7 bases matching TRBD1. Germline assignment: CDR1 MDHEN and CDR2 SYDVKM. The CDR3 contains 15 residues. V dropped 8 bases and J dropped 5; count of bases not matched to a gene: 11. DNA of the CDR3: TGTGCCAGCGGAGAGGGGGCTCGCTTGAATGAAAAACTGTTTTTT. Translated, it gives CASGEGARLNEKLFF. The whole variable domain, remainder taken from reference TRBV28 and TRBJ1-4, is DVKVTQSSRYLVKRTGEKVFLECVQDMDHENMFWYRQDPGLGLRLIYFSYDVKMKEKGDIPEGYSVSREKKERFSLILESASTNQTSMYLCASGEGARLNEKLFFGSGTQLSVL.

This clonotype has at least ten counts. The DNA of the CDR3 is TGTGCCAGCAGTTCGGGAGAGAACTATGGCTACACCTTC. Its translation is CASSSGENYGYTF. This chain joins TRBV12-3 or TRBV12-4 and TRBJ1-2, with D unclear. The CDR3 totals 13 residues. V lost 4 bases and J 2 bases, leaving 8 bases between the germline ends.

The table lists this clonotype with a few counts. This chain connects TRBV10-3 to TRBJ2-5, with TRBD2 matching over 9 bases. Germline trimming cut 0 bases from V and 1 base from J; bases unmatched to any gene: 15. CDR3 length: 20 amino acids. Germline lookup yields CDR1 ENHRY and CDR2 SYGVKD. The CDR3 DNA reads TGTGCCATCAGTGAGTCGGTTTCACGAGGAGCGGGAGGTCTCCAAGAGACCCAGTACTTC. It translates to CAISESVSRGAGGLQETQYF.